One sample yielded the 20 T cell receptor beta chains listed below, sequenced in a study of sequential checkpoint blockade in melanoma. Described treatment: randomized to nivolumab then ipilimumab (arm A) or the reverse (arm B). Using immunoSEQ multiplex PCR, the repertoire was profiled, and TCRdb retains in-frame clones only, with some absent. This sample has about 18,000 clones, with under 65% found just once. This specimen was CD8+ T cells sorted from blood (inferred from file names), taken from a patient given nivolumab and ipilimumab in sequence. The source of these receptors is a human donor with melanoma.

V usage is TRBV9 and J usage is TRBJ2-1, with 9 bases lining up with TRBD2. V was clipped by 4 bases and J by 4 bases; unmatched bases: 9. There are 16 residues in the CDR3. Germline-derived CDR1 and CDR2 are SGDLS and YYNGEE. DNA for the CDR3: TGTGCCAGCAGCCCATCGGGGACTAGCCGTTACAATGAGCAGTTCTTC. Translating gives CASSPSGTSRYNEQFF. Full variable domain (remainder filled in from reference TRBV9 and TRBJ2-1): DSGVTQTPKHLITATGQRVTLRCSPRSGDLSVYWYQQSLDQGLQFLIQYYNGEERAKGNILERFSAQQFPDLHSELNLSSLELGDSALYFCASSPSGTSRYNEQFFGPGTRLTVL.

The sample holds a few counts of this clone. The chain couples TRBV6-5 to TRBJ1-4; D ambiguous. CDR1 is MNHEY, CDR2 SVGAGI, per germline. This CDR3 is built from 14 residues. V gave up 4 bases and J gave up 4 bases, with 10 bases separating them. For the CDR3, the DNA is TGTGCCAGCAGTTTGAGCCAACTTAATGAAAAACTGTTTTTT. The encoded protein is CASSLSQLNEKLFF.

J is TRBJ1-2 and V is TRBV4-1; TRBD1 might be the D (5 bases). Trimming shortened V by 3 bases and J by 2 bases, and 16 bases separated the two germline ends. Germline CDR1 MGHRA, CDR2 YSYEKL. The CDR3 runs 16 residues. In nucleotides, the CDR3 is TGCGCCAGCAGCCAGCCTAGGGGTGGAAGCAACTATGGCTACACCTTC. This translates into CASSQPRGGSNYGYTF.

This rearrangement joins TRBV19 to TRBJ1-2; 7 nucleotides line up with TRBD1. Trimming at V came to 5 bases and at J to 14 bases, leaving 11 bases not matched to a gene. Germline V lookup: CDR1 LNHDA, CDR2 SQIVND (reference sequence). The CDR3 contains 12 residues. In nucleotides, the CDR3 is TGTGCCAGTAGTGCCCGGACAGGCCAAAGGACCTTC. Amino acids: CASSARTGQRTF.

The chain carries TRBV7-6 and TRBJ1-4; 7 nucleotides agree with TRBD1. This CDR3 contains 14 residues. The germline V gene has CDR1 SGHVS and CDR2 FNYEAQ. Losses at the gene ends were 1 base for V and 7 bases for J; bases not matched to a gene: 3. The CDR3 DNA sequence: TGTGCCAGCAGCTTAGGACAGGGAGGTGAAAAACTGTTTTTT. Translated: CASSLGQGGEKLFF.

The rearrangement joins TRBV19 to TRBJ2-7, with 7 nucleotides matching TRBD1. The CDR3 is 13 amino acids. From germline, CDR1 is LNHDA and CDR2 SQIVND (reference sequence). J was trimmed by 6 bases and V by 5 bases; bases with no gene match: 7. The DNA of the CDR3 is TGTGCCAGTAGTGCAGGGGGTCTCTCCGAGCAGTACTTC. Translated: CASSAGGLSEQYF.

This sequence joins TRBV29-1 and TRBJ2-3, with 10 bases that match TRBD2. The CDR3 extends over 14 amino acids. The germline V gene has CDR1 SQVTM and CDR2 ANQGSEA. Trimming at V came to 4 bases and at J to 1 base, leaving 2 bases not matched to a gene. The CDR3 loop reads CSVALAGGTDTQYF. The CDR3 DNA sequence: TGCAGCGTTGCGCTAGCGGGAGGCACAGATACGCAGTATTTT.

The gene calls are TRBV2 and TRBJ1-4; 8 positions agree with TRBD1. This CDR3 region has 11 residues. The V gene end was trimmed by 6 bases and the J gene end by 13 bases; junction bases not matched to a gene: 4. The germline V gene encodes CDR1 SNHLY and CDR2 FYNNEI. CDR3: CASSQTGVLFF. CDR3 bases: TGTGCCAGCAGCCAGACAGGGGTACTGTTTTTT.

This clone was counted a few times. The genes are TRBV6-6 and TRBJ2-7; no definite D call. Germline CDR1 and CDR2: MNHNY and SVGAGI (reference sequence). The CDR3 is 13 amino acids. Trimming stripped 0 bases from V and 0 bases from J, with 3 bases between. The CDR3 reads CASSYSSSYEQYF. Here the CDR3 DNA reads TGTGCCAGCAGTTACTCTAGCTCCTACGAGCAGTACTTC.

This clone was seen a few times. The rearrangement joins TRBV4-1 to TRBJ2-1; 12 positions match TRBD2. The V segment lost 8 bases and the J segment 7 bases; nucleotides outside the gene matches: 9. There are 15 residues in the CDR3. Germline V gene data show CDR1 as MGHRA and CDR2 as YSYEKL. CDR3 sequence: CASSLAGGLWNEQFF. DNA of the CDR3: TGCGCCAGCTCCCTAGCGGGGGGGCTATGGAATGAGCAGTTCTTC.

V is TRBV9 and J is TRBJ2-5; 10 bases align to TRBD1. Losses at the gene ends were 3 bases for V and 4 bases for J; bases not matched to a gene: 3. The CDR3 sequence is 14 residues long. Germline CDR1 and CDR2: SGDLS and YYNGEE. Here the CDR3 DNA reads TGTGCCAGCAGCGAGACAGGGGGCGTAGAGACCCAGTACTTC. Translating gives CASSETGGVETQYF.

This chain joins TRBV2 and TRBJ1-1; D perhaps matches TRBD1 (5 bases). CDR1 is SNHLY and CDR2 is FYNNEI in the germline V gene. This CDR3 is built from 17 residues. V lost 4 bases, J lost 1 base, and 19 bases lay in between. CDR3 in amino acids: CASSAGRRDSTNTEAFF. In nucleotides, the CDR3 is TGTGCCAGCAGTGCGGGGCGGAGGGACTCGACGAACACTGAAGCTTTCTTT.

The chain employs TRBV6-1 and TRBJ2-1, with D maybe TRBD1 (6 bases). The CDR3 contains 11 residues. Germline lookup yields CDR1 MNHNS and CDR2 SASEGT. V was trimmed by 7 bases and J by 9 bases, leaving 10 bases between them. CDR3 DNA: TGTGCCAGCACCCCCAGGGGTGAGCAGTTCTTC. Residues: CASTPRGEQFF.

The V and J genes are TRBV5-5 and TRBJ1-2; the D gene is possibly TRBD1 (5 bases). Germline V gene lookup returns CDR1 SGHKS and CDR2 YYEKEE (reference sequence). V lost 1 base, J lost 4 bases, and 14 bases lay in between. There are 15 residues in the CDR3. The CDR3, as DNA: TGTGCCAGCAGCTTGTTCGACAGCACCACCTATGGCTACACCTTC. Protein sequence: CASSLFDSTTYGYTF. Full variable domain (rest looked up from reference TRBV5-5 and TRBJ1-2): DAGVTQSPTHLIKTRGQQVTLRCSPISGHKSVSWYQQVLGQGPQFIFQYYEKEERGRGNFPDRFSARQFPNYSSELNVNALLLGDSALYLCASSLFDSTTYGYTFGSGTRLTVV.

This clone was counted once. The genes are TRBV29-1 and TRBJ2-7, with 7 bases that match TRBD1. Germline V gene sequence: CDR1 SQVTM, CDR2 ANQGSEA. The CDR3 spans 13 residues. V dropped 7 bases and J dropped 2; count of bases not matched to a gene: 8. CDR3 region: CSAVTGAAYEQYF. The CDR3 DNA reads as TGCAGCGCCGTTACAGGGGCGGCCTACGAGCAGTACTTC.

The chain is built from TRBV6-5 and TRBJ1-4; D gene uncertain. From germline, CDR1 is MNHEY and CDR2 SVGAGI. The V end was cut by 5 bases, the J end by 8 bases, with 15 bases between. The CDR3 has 14 amino acids. CDR3 nucleotides: TGTGCCAGCAGTAACGGGGAACGTGCGGAAAAACTGTTTTTT. Encoded protein: CASSNGERAEKLFF.

This chain joins TRBV6-1 and TRBJ2-3, with 13 bases matching TRBD2. CDR1 and CDR2 (germline): MNHNS, SASEGT. With V trimmed by 3 bases and J by 10 bases, 13 bases remained unmatched. The CDR3 has 17 residues. This CDR3 reads CASSDPTSGGPSGAQYF. CDR3 nucleotide sequence: TGTGCCAGCAGTGATCCGACTAGCGGGGGGCCTAGCGGAGCGCAGTATTTT.

The chain couples TRBV25-1 to TRBJ2-3; 8 bases are a match to TRBD1. Looked up from germline, CDR1 is MGHDK and CDR2 is SYGVNS. CDR3 size: 18 residues. After removal of 0 bases from V and 0 bases from J, the junction contained 8 bases not matched to a gene. CDR3 residues: CASSEYIKDRESTDTQYF. CDR3 nucleotides: TGTGCCAGCAGTGAATATATAAAGGACAGGGAAAGCACAGATACGCAGTATTTT.

This clone was detected only a few times. This chain joins TRBV19 and TRBJ1-5; tentative D call: TRBD1 (5 bases). The germline CDR1 and CDR2 sequences are LNHDA and SQIVND (reference sequence). Between the trimmed V and J ends, which lost 3 bases and 6 bases, there was a span of 15 bases. The CDR3 has 15 residues. The CDR3 nucleotides are TGTGCCAGTAGTATGGGCCAAGGGGTCTCTCAGCCCCAGCATTTT. Translated, it gives CASSMGQGVSQPQHF.

The genes are TRBV30 and TRBJ2-7; TRBD1 is a possible D gene (6 bases). Trimming shortened V by 4 bases and J by 1 base, and 11 bases separated the two germline ends. In germline, CDR1 is GTSNPN, CDR2 SVGIG (reference sequence). This CDR3 has 13 amino acids. The CDR3 here is CAWNEGESYEQYF. As DNA, the CDR3 is TGTGCCTGGAACGAGGGGGAGTCCTACGAGCAGTACTTC.